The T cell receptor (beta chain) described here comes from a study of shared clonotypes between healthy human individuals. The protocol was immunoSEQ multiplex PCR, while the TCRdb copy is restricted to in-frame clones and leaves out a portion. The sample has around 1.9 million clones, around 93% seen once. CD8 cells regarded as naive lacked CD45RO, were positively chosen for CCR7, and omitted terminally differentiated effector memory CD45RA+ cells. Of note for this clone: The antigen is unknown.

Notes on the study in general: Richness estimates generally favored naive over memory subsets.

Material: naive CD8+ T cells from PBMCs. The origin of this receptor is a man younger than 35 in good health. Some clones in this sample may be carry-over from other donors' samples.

The CDR3 DNA follows: TGTGCCAGCAGTTATGGCCCGAGTGGCTACGAGCAGTACTTC. This sequence encodes CASSYGPSGYEQYF. The V call is TRBV27, the J call TRBJ2-7; no clear D gene. The CDR3 sequence is 14 residues long. V was clipped by 4 bases and J by 3 bases, with 13 bases between them. CDR1 and CDR2 from the germline V gene are MNHEY and SMNVEV (reference sequence).